These T cell receptor beta chains were read from a single sample in a study of human thymus T cells. Clones were sequenced by immunoSEQ multiplex PCR, and TCRdb holds only the in-frame ones, with some missing. Of roughly 130,000 clones in the sample, 90% to 95% were seen once. Sequenced: thymus tissue. All receptors come from a boy in the first two years of life with a congenital heart defect but otherwise immunologically healthy. The CDR3 runs from the conserved cysteine through the conserved F or W. Fields, in order: J gene, clone size, V gene, D gene, CDR3 protein, CDR3 DNA. The D gene is left open where the match is weak. Only part of the rows carry a size: once, few, many, or a class if the clone is expanded.

J gene: TRBJ1-3
clone size: .
V gene: TRBV7-8
D gene: .
CDR3 protein: CASSPNSGNTIYF
CDR3 DNA: TGTGCCAGCAGTCCCAATTCTGGAAACACCATATATTTT

J gene: TRBJ2-3
clone size: .
V gene: TRBV6-6
D gene: .
CDR3 protein: CASSYTRGRFDTQYF
CDR3 DNA: TGTGCCAGCAGTTACACCCGAGGCAGGTTCGATACGCAGTATTTT

J gene: TRBJ2-7
clone size: .
V gene: TRBV14
D gene: TRBD1
CDR3 protein: CASSPNRDRGRYEQYF
CDR3 DNA: TGTGCCAGCAGCCCAAACCGGGACAGGGGGCGGTACGAGCAGTACTTC

J gene: TRBJ1-2
clone size: .
V gene: TRBV9
D gene: .
CDR3 protein: CASSAMTGNYGYTF
CDR3 DNA: TGTGCCAGCAGCGCTATGACGGGTAACTATGGCTACACCTTC

J gene: TRBJ1-5
clone size: .
V gene: TRBV21-1
D gene: .
CDR3 protein: CASSKYARNQPQHF
CDR3 DNA: TGTGCCAGCAGCAAATACGCCAGAAATCAGCCCCAGCATTTT

J gene: TRBJ2-7
clone size: .
V gene: TRBV4-1
D gene: TRBD2
CDR3 protein: CASSQRGGGTSYEQYF
CDR3 DNA: TGCGCCAGCAGCCAACGTGGCGGGGGGACCTCCTACGAGCAGTACTTC

J gene: TRBJ2-6
clone size: .
V gene: TRBV7-9
D gene: TRBD1
CDR3 protein: CASSRRDRETLPGANVLTF
CDR3 DNA: TGTGCCAGCAGCCGGCGGGACAGGGAAACTCTTCCTGGGGCCAACGTCCTGACTTTC

J gene: TRBJ2-1
clone size: .
V gene: TRBV10-1
D gene: .
CDR3 protein: CASSPGRLYNEQFF
CDR3 DNA: TGCGCCAGCAGCCCGGGACGGCTATACAATGAGCAGTTCTTC

J gene: TRBJ1-1
clone size: .
V gene: TRBV7-2
D gene: TRBD1
CDR3 protein: CASSLRGQIMNTEAFF
CDR3 DNA: TGTGCCAGCAGCTTAAGGGGACAGATAATGAACACTGAAGCTTTCTTT

J gene: TRBJ1-3
clone size: .
V gene: TRBV4-3
D gene: TRBD1
CDR3 protein: CASSRQGGGNTIYF
CDR3 DNA: TGCGCCAGCAGCCGACAGGGTGGCGGAAACACCATATATTTT

J gene: TRBJ2-5
clone size: .
V gene: TRBV9
D gene: .
CDR3 protein: CASSVGTGALQETQYF
CDR3 DNA: TGTGCCAGCAGCGTAGGTACGGGGGCCCTCCAAGAGACCCAGTACTTC

J gene: TRBJ1-5
clone size: once
V gene: TRBV7-2
D gene: .
CDR3 protein: CASSPSPFHQPQHF
CDR3 DNA: TGTGCCAGCAGCCCGTCCCCCTTCCATCAGCCCCAGCATTTT

J gene: TRBJ2-2
clone size: .
V gene: TRBV30
D gene: .
CDR3 protein: CAWSNQSGTGELFF
CDR3 DNA: TGTGCCTGGAGTAATCAGTCGGGGACCGGGGAGCTGTTTTTT